This TCR beta chain appears in the sequencing data of a study of molecular identifiers for immune sequencing clone quantification. Comments on this clonotype: Its cognate antigen is unknown.

Trimming stripped 5 bases from V and 3 bases from J, with 11 bases between. CDR1 and CDR2 (germline): SEHNR, FQNEAQ (reference sequence). This CDR3 has 13 amino acids. Study observations and caveats: Should identical TCR molecules share a barcode, the sizes of highly expanded clones could be underestimated.

Library preparation followed earlier protocols using designated TCR primers. One entry per CDR3 protein results from TCRdb running MiXCR on the PCR reads. Of about 640,000 distinct CDR3 sequences listed, approximately 20% are singletons. The source material was naive CD8+ T cells from blood, with Jurkat cell RNA spiked in. Subset here: FACS-sorted CD8+CD4-CCR7+CD45RA+ naive T cells. This sequence joins TRBV7-9 and TRBJ2-7; D remains ambiguous. This receptor was identified in a human donor in good health. Some libraries in this study had Jurkat cell RNA spiked in. CDR3 nucleotides: TGTGCCAGCAGCGCCTCTGCGGTCTACGAGCAGTACTTC. Its protein is CASSASAVYEQYF. The full variable domain, in which reference TRBV7-9 and TRBJ2-7 provide the parts outside the CDR3, is DTGVSQNPRHKITKRGQNVTFRCDPISEHNRLYWYRQTLGQGPEFLTYFQNEAQLEKSRLLSDRFSAERPKGSFSTLEIQRTEQGDSAMYLCASSASAVYEQYFGPGTRLTVT.